This T cell receptor beta chain was identified during a study of CD8+ T cells in alopecia areata. From germline, CDR1 is SQVTM and CDR2 ANQGSEA. This CDR3 has 13 residues. V dropped 3 bases and J dropped 7; count of bases not matched to a gene: 4. A FACSAria was used to sort CD4+ and CD8+ T cells. These cells came from PBMCs. Study-wide points: TCR sharing across patients was less clear than in mice, possibly HLA-related. Sequence data from scalp samples additionally include resident alphabeta T cells of normal skin. Scalp lesions, especially in alopecia totalis/universalis, had higher clonality than normal scalp.

This clone was recorded a few times. The antigen remains undetermined. Following RNA extraction, reverse transcription yielded cDNA that acted as the sequencing template. Sequencing used immunoSEQ multiplex PCR; TCRdb keeps in-frame clones, though not all of them. Of about 200,000 clones listed, more than 55% are singletons. Sequencing was carried out using CD8+ T cells sorted from blood. The sequence was collected from a human donor in good health. The chain uses TRBV29-1 and TRBJ1-2; 11 bases agree with TRBD1. CDR3 coding DNA: TGCAGCGTTGAGGGACAGGGGGTACTTGGCTACACCTTC. It translates to CSVEGQGVLGYTF.